Included here is one T cell receptor (beta chain) sequence, with context. Its antigen is still unknown. The entry originates in a study of OX40 agonist ivuxolimab in advanced cancers. Study as a whole: Dose-escalation patients were diagnosed with hepatocellular carcinoma, melanoma, renal cell cancer or head and neck cancer. Study-level points and caveats: Some of the lowest clonal expansion was seen in partial responders at 0.1-3.0 mg/kg.

Profiled with immunoSEQ multiplex PCR; TCRdb holds only in-frame clones, not every one. This repertoire shows 50,000 to 60,000 clones, approximately 80% found once; its top ten account for approximately 4.8%. Deletions cut 4 bases from V and 0 bases from J, with 2 bases between. This CDR3 region has 12 residues. Germline loops: CDR1 KGHSH, CDR2 LQKENI. This sample comprised CD4+ or CD8+ T cells sorted from blood, obtained in a trial of the OX40 agonist ivuxolimab. The rearrangement uses TRBV18 and TRBJ2-3; no clear D gene. This TCR derives from an adult with an advanced solid tumor such as melanoma, head and neck, liver or kidney cancer. The CDR3, as DNA: TGTGCCAGCTCACAAAGCACAGATACGCAGTATTTT. This encodes CASSQSTDTQYF.